The T cell receptor beta chain described here comes from a study of cytomegalovirus exposure and HLA in healthy donors. Study conclusions and caveats: It was reported that TCR beta sequences correctly inferred the HLA-A and HLA-B alleles for most subjects.

The CDR3 runs 14 residues. V lost 1 base to trimming and J lost 4 bases, with 10 bases between them. CDR1 and CDR2 from the germline V gene are SGHAT and FQNNGV. In the PCR, 60 Vbeta and 13 Jbeta primers were used. Using immunoSEQ multiplex PCR, the repertoire was profiled, and TCRdb retains in-frame clones only, with some absent. The sample has some 110,000 clones, over 60% seen once. A word on this clone: As yet, its antigen is unknown.

Specimen: PBMCs. The chain joins TRBV11-2 to TRBJ1-1; D perhaps matches TRBD1 (5 bases). The TCR was taken from a young man in good health and CMV-seropositive. CDR3 sequence: CASSLGVDSTEAFF. For the CDR3, the DNA is TGTGCCAGCAGCTTAGGGGTTGACAGCACTGAAGCTTTCTTT.